This TCR beta chain was obtained from a study of beta chain features in type 1 diabetes. The V segment lost 4 bases and the J segment 0 bases; nucleotides outside the gene matches: 2. Germline CDR1 SGHRS, CDR2 YFSETQ. The CDR3 loop spans 14 amino acids. Expressed TCRB transcripts were sequenced because the entire RNA isolate underwent reverse transcription. Clones were sequenced by immunoSEQ multiplex PCR, and TCRdb holds only the in-frame ones, with some missing. The sample has about 300,000 clones, approximately 15% seen once. General observations from the study: People with Type 1 diabetes carried modestly yet significantly shorter TCRB CDR3s in all four CD4+ subsets. Any role of HLA type in TCRB rearrangement remained unresolved here.

In the case of this clone: What it binds is unknown.

The source material was naive CD4+ T cells from blood. The sequence derives from a woman under 30 with type 1 diabetes. V gene TRBV5-1 combines with J gene TRBJ1-1; 8 bases align to TRBD1. The CDR3 DNA reads TGCGCCAGCAGCCGGGACAGGATGAACACTGAAGCTTTCTTT. Translating gives CASSRDRMNTEAFF. The full variable domain, its missing parts supplied by reference TRBV5-1 and TRBJ1-1, is KAGVTQTPRYLIKTRGQQVTLSCSPISGHRSVSWYQQTPGQGLQFLFEYFSETQRNKGNFPGRFSGRQFSNSRSEMNVSTLELGDSALYLCASSRDRMNTEAFFGQGTRLTVV.